The entry below gives a single T cell receptor beta chain sequence along with its context. Its antigen is unknown. The sample originates from a study of T cell responses to AZD1222 COVID-19 vaccine. Study details: Pooled samples include second doses given at about 4 or 12 weeks.

Findings and caveats of the study: The donor group comprised mostly white British people and more females; the analysis possibly underestimated clonal diversity. Just a handful of people given AZD1222 tested seropositive at baseline. Researchers report vaccine-associated CD4 TCRs spanning spike, with dominance at 160-218 and 743-854.

V shed 0 bases and J shed 3 bases, with 7 bases lying between them. CDR3 size: 14 residues. The germline CDR1 and CDR2 sequences are SGHTS and YDEGEE. The table came from immunoSEQ multiplex PCR; TCRdb's copy has only in-frame clones and leaves some out. The sample includes 140,000 to 150,000 clones, 85% to 95% of them seen just once. The source was peripheral blood, collected on day 0 of AZD1222 vaccination. The receptor comes from an adult in good health. The chain carries TRBV5-8 and TRBJ1-5; D is unresolved. The CDR3 DNA sequence: TGTGCCAGCAGCTTGGGACGGATCAATCAGCCCCAGCATTTT. Translation gives CASSLGRINQPQHF.